This T cell receptor beta chain was recorded in a study of T cell responses to AZD1222 COVID-19 vaccine. Study context: Some second doses came at about 4 weeks and others at about 12 weeks; these were pooled.

J was trimmed by 6 bases and V by 8 bases; bases with no gene match: 7. The CDR3 runs 14 residues. Looked up from germline, CDR1 is MNHEY and CDR2 is SVGAGI. A few counts support this clone. Profiled with immunoSEQ multiplex PCR; TCRdb holds only in-frame clones, not every one. The profile covers 45,000 to 55,000 clones, with around 84% appearing a single time and about 9.4% taken by the ten largest. The rearrangement joins TRBV6-5 to TRBJ1-6; 7 positions match TRBD1. Sample: peripheral blood, taken on day 0 of AZD1222 vaccination. The TCR sequence derives from an adult in good health. The CDR3 region is CASDATGSNSPLHF. As DNA, the CDR3 is TGTGCCAGCGACGCGACAGGGAGTAATTCACCCCTCCACTTT.